The sequence of this T cell receptor (beta chain) was determined in a study of cytomegalovirus exposure and HLA in healthy donors. Whole-study context: HLA-typed donors were the source of 80 million to 90 million unique TCRs, which an early data release held. Notes on the study in general: Sequences of the TCR beta chain were said to predict the HLA-A and HLA-B alleles of most subjects accurately. A later look showed TCR association rates differing by HLA locus, highest for DRB1 and lowest for HLA-C.

The CDR3 runs to 13 residues. Trimming took 2 bases from V and 8 from J, leaving 10 bases between them. Per the germline V gene, CDR1 is SGHVS and CDR2 is FNYEAQ. Primers for the PCR totalled 60 Vbeta and 13 Jbeta. TCRdb's copy holds only in-frame clones and misses some; the assay was immunoSEQ multiplex PCR. Seen here are about 110,000 clones, around 73% observed once, and the top ten hold roughly 8%. Concerning this clone: Its antigen is currently unknown.

The chain links TRBV7-6 to TRBJ2-1; D gene uncertain. The origin of this receptor is a man in his forties or fifties in good health and CMV-seronegative. The specimen was PBMCs. DNA of the CDR3: TGTGCCAGCAGCTTAACCCCCCGAGATGAGCAGTTCTTC. It codes for CASSLTPRDEQFF.